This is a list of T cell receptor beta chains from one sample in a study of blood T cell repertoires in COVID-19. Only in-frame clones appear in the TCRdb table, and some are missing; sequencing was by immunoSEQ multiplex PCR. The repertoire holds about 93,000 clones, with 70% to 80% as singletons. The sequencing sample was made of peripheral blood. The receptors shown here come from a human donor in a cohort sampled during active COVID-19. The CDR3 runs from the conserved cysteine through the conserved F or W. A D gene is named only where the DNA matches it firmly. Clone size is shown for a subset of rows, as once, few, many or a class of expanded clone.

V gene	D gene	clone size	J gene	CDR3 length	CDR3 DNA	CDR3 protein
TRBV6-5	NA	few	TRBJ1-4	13	TGTGCCAGCAGCGTCAGGGGCGGTGAAAAACTGTTTTTT	CASSVRGGEKLFF
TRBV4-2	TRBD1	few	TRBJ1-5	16	TGTGCCAGCAGCCAACTGGGACAGGGGGGGGATCAGCCCCAGCATTTT	CASSQLGQGGDQPQHF
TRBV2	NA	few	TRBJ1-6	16	TGTGCCAGCAGTGTTCCTCAGGGGTACTATAATTCACCCCTCCACTTT	CASSVPQGYYNSPLHF
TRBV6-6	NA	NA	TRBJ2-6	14	TGTGCCAGCAAAGGAGACTCTGGGGCCAACGTCCTGACTTTC	CASKGDSGANVLTF
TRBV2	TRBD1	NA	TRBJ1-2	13	TGTGCCAGCAGGGGACAGGGACCGGGAGGCTACACCTTC	CASRGQGPGGYTF
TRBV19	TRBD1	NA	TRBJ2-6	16	TGTGCCAGTAGTATCGCAGGGGGCTCTGGGGCCAACGTCCTGACTTTC	CASSIAGGSGANVLTF
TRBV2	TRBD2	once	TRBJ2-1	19	TGTGCCAGCAGAAAAAATCCCGGGACTAGCGGGAGGGCCCTCCATGAGCAGTTCTTC	CASRKNPGTSGRALHEQFF
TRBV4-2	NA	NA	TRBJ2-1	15	TGTGCCAGCAGCCCGAGACTAGGCCTCCGGAATGAGCAGTTCTTC	CASSPRLGLRNEQFF
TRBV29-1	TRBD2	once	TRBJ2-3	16	TGCAGCGTTGAGGGGGTTAGCGGGAGGGCCCCAGATACGCAGTATTTT	CSVEGVSGRAPDTQYF
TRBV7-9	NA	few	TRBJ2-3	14	TGTGCCAGCAGCTCCTTACGCGGTACAGATACGCAGTATTTT	CASSSLRGTDTQYF
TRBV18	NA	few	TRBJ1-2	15	TGTGCCAGCTCACCTTCCGGTACTCCTAGCTATGGCTACACCTTC	CASSPSGTPSYGYTF
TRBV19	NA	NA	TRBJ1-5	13	TGTGCCAGTAGTATCGGGACAAGGGAGCCCCAGCATTTT	CASSIGTREPQHF
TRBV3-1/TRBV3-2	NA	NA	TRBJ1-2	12	TGTGCCAGCAGTGGCGGTCAGGGCGGCTACACCTTC	CASSGGQGGYTF
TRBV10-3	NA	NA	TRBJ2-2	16	TGTGCCATCAGTGAACCCGACAGGACGAACACCGGGGAGCTGTTTTTT	CAISEPDRTNTGELFF
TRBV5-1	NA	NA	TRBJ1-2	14	TGCGCCAGCAGCTTGGGCCGGGGTTCGGATGGCTACACCTTC	CASSLGRGSDGYTF
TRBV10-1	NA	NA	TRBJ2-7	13	TGCGCCAGCAGTGAGTTCGTCTCCTACGAGCAGTACTTC	CASSEFVSYEQYF
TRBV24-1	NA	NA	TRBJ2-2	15	TGTGCCACCAGTGATTCTCATTTCGGCACCGGGGAGCTGTTTTTT	CATSDSHFGTGELFF
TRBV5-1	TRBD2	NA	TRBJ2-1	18	TGCGCCAGCAGCTTGAGGGGACTAGCGGGGCGCTCCTACAATGAGCAGTTCTTC	CASSLRGLAGRSYNEQFF
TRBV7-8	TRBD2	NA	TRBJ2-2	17	TGTGCCAGCAGCTTAGTACTAGCGGGGGGGCCCAACGGGGAGCTGTTTTTT	CASSLVLAGGPNGELFF
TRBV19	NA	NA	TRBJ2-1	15	TGTGCCAGTAGCACATATAGCGGAGGAAGTAATGAGCAGTTCTTC	CASSTYSGGSNEQFF
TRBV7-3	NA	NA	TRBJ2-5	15	TGTGCCAGCAGCTTATACGGGAGTCAAAAAGAGACCCAGTACTTC	CASSLYGSQKETQYF
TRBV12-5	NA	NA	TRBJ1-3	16	TGTGCTAGTGGTTTGAAGTGTACCTACTCTGGAAACACCATATATTTT	CASGLKCTYSGNTIYF
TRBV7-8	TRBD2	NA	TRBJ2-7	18	TGTGCCAGCAGCTCAAGGACTAGCGGATGGGCGGGCTCCTACGAGCAGTACTTC	CASSSRTSGWAGSYEQYF
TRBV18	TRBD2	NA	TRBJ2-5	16	TGTGCCAGCTCACCTCTAAGCGGGGGCCAGCAAGAGACCCAGTACTTC	CASSPLSGGQQETQYF
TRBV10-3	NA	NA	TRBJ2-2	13	TGTGCCATCAGTGAGTACATCCCCGGGGAGCTGTTTTTT	CAISEYIPGELFF
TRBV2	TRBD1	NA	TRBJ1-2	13	TGTGCCAGCCGAGACAGGGGGGGCTATGGCTACACCTTC	CASRDRGGYGYTF
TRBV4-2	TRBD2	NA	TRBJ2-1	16	TGTGCCAGCAGCCAAGGCCTACTAGCGGGAGTCAATGAGCAGTTCTTC	CASSQGLLAGVNEQFF
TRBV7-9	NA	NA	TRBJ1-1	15	TGTGCCAGCAGACCCCCGTGGCCGATGAACACTGAAGCTTTCTTT	CASRPPWPMNTEAFF
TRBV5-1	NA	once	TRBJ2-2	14	TGCGCCAGCAGACGCGGGTGGAACACCGGGGAGCTGTTTTTT	CASRRGWNTGELFF
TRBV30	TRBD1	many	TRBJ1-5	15	TGTGCCTGGAGTACGGGACAGGGCAGCAATCAGCCCCAGCATTTT	CAWSTGQGSNQPQHF